This T cell receptor (beta chain) is from a study of cytomegalovirus exposure and HLA in healthy donors. The wider study: In terms of ancestry, the Caucasian-associated cluster contained 81% of the approximately 400 genotyped donors. Findings and limits, study-wide: Most sequenced TCRs were rare (though some public TCRs occurred in many donors). The sole available immune exposure information was CMV serostatus.

This clone came up once. The target antigen is unknown. It was with 60 Vbeta and 13 Jbeta primers that the PCR ran. Here immunoSEQ multiplex PCR was the method, and the copy in TCRdb shows in-frame clones only, minus some. The data hold around 100,000 clones, with around three quarters observed a single time. Input material: PBMCs. The TCR sequence derives from a woman aged 25 to 45 in good health and CMV-seronegative.

The CDR3 DNA reads TGTGCCAGCAGGGGGAGACCATTCAACACTGAAGCTTTCTTT. Residues: CASRGRPFNTEAFF. The chain has TRBV11-1 and TRBJ1-1; D is undetermined. This CDR3 is 14 amino acids long. Germline CDR1 and CDR2: SGHAT and FQDESV (reference sequence). Trimming shortened V by 6 bases and J by 2 bases, and 13 bases separated the two germline ends.